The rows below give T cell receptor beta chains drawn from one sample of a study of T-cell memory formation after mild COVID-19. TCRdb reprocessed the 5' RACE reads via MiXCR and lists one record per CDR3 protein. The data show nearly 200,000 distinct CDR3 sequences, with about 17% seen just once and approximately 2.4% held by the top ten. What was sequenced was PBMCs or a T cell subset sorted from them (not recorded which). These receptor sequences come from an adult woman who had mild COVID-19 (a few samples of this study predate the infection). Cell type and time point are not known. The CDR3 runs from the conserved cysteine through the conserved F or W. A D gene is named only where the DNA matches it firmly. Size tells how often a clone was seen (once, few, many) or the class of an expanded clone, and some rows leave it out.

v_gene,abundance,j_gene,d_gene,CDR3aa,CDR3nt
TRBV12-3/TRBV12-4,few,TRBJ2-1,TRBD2,CASSPSGGAAEQFF,TGTGCCAGCAGCCCTAGCGGGGGGGCGGCCGAGCAGTTCTTC
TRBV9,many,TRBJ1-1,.,CASSPILGRTEAFF,TGTGCCAGCAGCCCAATTTTGGGACGGACTGAAGCTTTCTTT
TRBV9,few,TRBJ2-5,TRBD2,CASSVGSSGGKETQYF,TGTGCCAGCAGCGTAGGGAGTAGCGGGGGAAAAGAGACCCAGTACTTC
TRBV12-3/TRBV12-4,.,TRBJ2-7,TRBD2,CASSRTSGVTYEQYF,TGTGCCAGCAGCAGGACTAGCGGGGTTACCTACGAGCAGTACTTC
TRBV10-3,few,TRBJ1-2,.,CAISTTGNYGYTF,TGTGCCATCAGTACTACAGGAAACTATGGCTACACCTTC
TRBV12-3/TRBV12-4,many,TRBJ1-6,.,CASGLQGGGSPLHF,TGTGCCAGCGGCCTACAGGGTGGGGGTTCACCCCTCCACTTT
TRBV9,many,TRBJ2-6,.,CASSLTGYTSGANVLTF,TGTGCCAGCTCCTTGACAGGTTACACCTCTGGGGCCAACGTCCTGACTTTC
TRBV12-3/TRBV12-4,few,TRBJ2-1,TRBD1,CASQDRGSDNEQFF,TGTGCCAGCCAGGACAGGGGGTCGGACAATGAGCAGTTCTTC
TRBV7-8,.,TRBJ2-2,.,CASSLIRSGELFF,TGTGCCAGCAGCTTAATTAGGAGCGGGGAGCTGTTTTTT
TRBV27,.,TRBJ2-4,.,CASSLFGAAGANKNIQYF,TGTGCCAGCAGTTTATTCGGAGCGGCCGGGGCTAACAAAAACATTCAGTACTTC
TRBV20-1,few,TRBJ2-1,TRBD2,CSARLAGDLSYNEQFF,TGCAGTGCTAGACTAGCGGGGGATCTTTCCTACAATGAGCAGTTCTTC
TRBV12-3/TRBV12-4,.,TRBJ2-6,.,CASSPGINVLTF,TGTGCCAGCAGTCCCGGGATAAACGTCCTGACTTTC
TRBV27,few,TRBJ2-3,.,CASKEFNTQYF,TGTGCCAGCAAGGAGTTCAATACGCAGTATTTT
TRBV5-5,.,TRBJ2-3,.,CASNLGGLASTDTQYF,TGTGCCAGCAACCTGGGGGGGCTAGCTAGCACAGATACGCAGTATTTT
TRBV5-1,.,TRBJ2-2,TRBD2,CASSLAGGATGELFF,TGCGCCAGCAGCTTGGCCGGGGGGGCCACCGGGGAGCTGTTTTTT
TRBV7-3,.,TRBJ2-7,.,CASSTSGGYEQYF,TGTGCCAGCAGCACATCTGGGGGCTACGAGCAGTACTTC
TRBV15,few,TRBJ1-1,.,CATSRETDTEAFF,TGTGCCACCAGCAGAGAGACGGACACTGAAGCTTTCTTT
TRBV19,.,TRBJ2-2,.,CASSSTYTGELFF,TGTGCCAGTAGTTCGACATACACCGGGGAGCTGTTTTTT
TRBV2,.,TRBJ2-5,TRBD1,CASSHLTGTKETQYF,TGTGCCAGCAGTCACTTGACAGGGACCAAAGAGACCCAGTACTTC
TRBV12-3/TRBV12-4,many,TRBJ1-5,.,CASSFSGNNQPQHF,TGTGCCAGCAGTTTTTCGGGGAACAATCAGCCCCAGCATTTT
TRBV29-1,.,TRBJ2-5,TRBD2,CSVRGGGPGETQYF,TGCAGCGTTCGGGGCGGGGGGCCAGGGGAGACCCAGTACTTC
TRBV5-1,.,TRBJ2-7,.,CASSLVSGGNEQYF,TGCGCCAGCAGCCTCGTTAGCGGAGGGAACGAGCAGTACTTC
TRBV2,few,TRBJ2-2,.,CASSVFRLENAGELFF,TGTGCCAGCAGTGTCTTTCGACTAGAGAACGCCGGGGAGCTGTTTTTT
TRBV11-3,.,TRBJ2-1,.,CASSLELDNEQFF,TGTGCCAGCAGCTTAGAGCTGGACAATGAGCAGTTCTTC
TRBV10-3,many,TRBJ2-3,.,CAISENREGTQYF,TGTGCCATCAGTGAGAACAGGGAGGGTACGCAGTATTTT
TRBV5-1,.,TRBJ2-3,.,CASSLQRSGTQYF,TGCGCCAGCAGCTTGCAAAGGTCTGGTACGCAGTATTTT
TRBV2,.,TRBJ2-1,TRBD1,CASSVRQGNNEQFF,TGTGCCAGCAGTGTCAGACAGGGCAACAATGAGCAGTTCTTC
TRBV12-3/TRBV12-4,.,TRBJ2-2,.,CASRSNANTGELFF,TGTGCCAGCAGAAGTAACGCGAACACCGGGGAGCTGTTTTTT
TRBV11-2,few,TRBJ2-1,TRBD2,CASRSTGTSGNEQFF,TGTGCCAGCAGGTCCACCGGGACTAGCGGCAATGAGCAGTTCTTC
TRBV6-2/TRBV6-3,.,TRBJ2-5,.,CASSPQVQTQYF,TGTGCCAGCAGCCCCCAGGTTCAGACCCAGTACTTC
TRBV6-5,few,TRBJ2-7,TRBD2,CASSSLSGIGGEQYF,TGTGCCAGCAGTTCTCTTAGCGGGATAGGGGGCGAGCAGTACTTC
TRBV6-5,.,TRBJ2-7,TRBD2,CASRELAGIPYEQYF,TGTGCCAGCAGAGAGCTAGCGGGGATACCCTACGAGCAGTACTTC
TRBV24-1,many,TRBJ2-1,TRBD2,CATRAGVADEQFF,TGTGCCACCAGAGCGGGAGTCGCCGATGAGCAGTTCTTC
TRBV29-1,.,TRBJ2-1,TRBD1,CSVLLRKTGAYNEQFF,TGCAGCGTTTTACTAAGGAAGACAGGGGCCTACAATGAGCAGTTCTTC
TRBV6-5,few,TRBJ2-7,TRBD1,CASSYRRGLTAYEQYF,TGTGCCAGCAGTTACAGAAGGGGGCTTACCGCCTACGAGCAGTACTTC
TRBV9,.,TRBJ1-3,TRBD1,CASSVGQGSGNTIYF,TGTGCCAGCAGCGTAGGACAGGGCTCTGGAAACACCATATATTTT
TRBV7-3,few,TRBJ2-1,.,CASSPSRTSRLNEQFF,TGTGCCAGCAGCCCCTCCCGGACCAGTCGGCTCAATGAGCAGTTCTTC
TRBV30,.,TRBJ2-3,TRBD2,CAWSRSLAGADTQYF,TGTGCCTGGAGTAGGTCGCTAGCGGGAGCAGATACGCAGTATTTT
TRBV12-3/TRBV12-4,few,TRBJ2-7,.,CASSKPDYEQYF,TGTGCCAGCAGCAAACCTGACTACGAGCAGTACTTC
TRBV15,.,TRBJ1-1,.,CATSRPGGSEAFF,TGTGCCACCAGCAGACCCGGGGGGTCGGAAGCTTTCTTT
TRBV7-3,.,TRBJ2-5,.,CASSLRGEETQYF,TGTGCCAGCAGTCTAAGAGGGGAGGAGACCCAGTACTTC
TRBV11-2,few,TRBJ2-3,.,CASSLEGASTDTQYF,TGTGCCAGCAGCTTAGAAGGGGCTAGCACAGATACGCAGTATTTT
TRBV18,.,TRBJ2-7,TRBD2,CASSLLGGGPSSYEQYF,TGTGCCAGCTCCCTTCTGGGGGGAGGGCCCTCCTCCTACGAGCAGTACTTC
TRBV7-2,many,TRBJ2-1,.,CASSFLNEQFF,TGTGCCAGCAGCTTCCTCAATGAGCAGTTCTTC
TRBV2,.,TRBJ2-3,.,CASQTTSTDTQYF,TGTGCCAGCCAGACTACTAGCACAGATACGCAGTATTTT
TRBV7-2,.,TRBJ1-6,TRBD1,CASRFTGGSNSPLHF,TGTGCCAGCAGATTTACAGGGGGGTCTAATTCACCCCTCCACTTT
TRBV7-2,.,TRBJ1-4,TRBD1,CASSIRQGLGEKLFF,TGTGCCAGCAGCATCAGACAGGGGTTAGGGGAAAAACTGTTTTTT
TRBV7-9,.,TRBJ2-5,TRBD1,CASSSPRTGPQETQYF,TGTGCCAGCAGCTCTCCCCGGACAGGGCCCCAAGAGACCCAGTACTTC
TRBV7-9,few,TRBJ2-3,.,CASSLRRGLTDTQYF,TGTGCCAGCAGCTTAAGGCGGGGACTCACAGATACGCAGTATTTT
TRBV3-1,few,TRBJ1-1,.,CASSQDVRNTEAFF,TGTGCCAGCAGCCAAGACGTTCGGAACACTGAAGCTTTCTTT
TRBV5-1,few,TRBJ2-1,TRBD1,CASSLVPQGAYEQFF,TGCGCCAGCAGCTTGGTGCCCCAGGGGGCTTATGAGCAGTTCTTC
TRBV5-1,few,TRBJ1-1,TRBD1,CASSSSGGLNTEAFF,TGCGCCAGCAGCTCTTCAGGGGGCCTGAACACTGAAGCTTTCTTT
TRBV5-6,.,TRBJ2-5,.,CASRGVETQYF,TGTGCCAGCAGGGGGGTGGAGACCCAGTACTTC
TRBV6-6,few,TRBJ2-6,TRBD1,CASSRDRGSSGANVLTF,TGTGCCAGCAGTCGGGACAGGGGCAGCTCTGGGGCCAACGTCCTGACTTTC
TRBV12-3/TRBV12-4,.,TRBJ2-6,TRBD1,CASSSQTGGANVLTF,TGTGCCAGCAGTTCCCAGACAGGGGGGGCCAACGTCCTGACTTTC
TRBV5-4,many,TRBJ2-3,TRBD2,CASRQSGRAATQYF,TGTGCCAGCAGACAAAGCGGGAGGGCCGCTACGCAGTATTTT
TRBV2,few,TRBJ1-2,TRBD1,CASRGQVYGYTF,TGTGCCAGCAGGGGACAGGTTTATGGCTACACCTTC
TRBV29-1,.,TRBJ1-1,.,CSVERRSGGEAFF,TGCAGCGTTGAGAGGCGGTCCGGGGGAGAAGCTTTCTTT